This entry concerns a single TCR beta chain. Its target is unknown. This sample was taken from a study of OX40 agonist ivuxolimab in advanced cancers. Study-wide background: As their treatment, patients were administered ivuxolimab, an agonistic anti-OX40 (CD134) antibody. General study findings and limits: Relative to CD4+ cells, CD8+ T cells on average had more expanded clones.

Blood specimens came from baseline, cycle 4 day 1, and cycle 7 day 1. The V and J ends lost 5 bases and 4 bases respectively, with 22 bases between them. This CDR3 spans 16 amino acids. Germline CDR1 is SGHRS and CDR2 is YFSETQ. The table came from immunoSEQ multiplex PCR; TCRdb's copy has only in-frame clones and leaves some out. The sample consists of about 82,000 clones, approximately 90% of them appearing once. The genes are TRBV5-1 and TRBJ2-7; D not certain. This TCR was sampled from an adult with an advanced solid tumor such as melanoma, head and neck, liver or kidney cancer. This material consisted of CD4+ or CD8+ T cells sorted from blood, taken in a trial of the OX40 agonist ivuxolimab. In DNA, the CDR3 is TGCGCCAGCAGTCCCTCGGACGGTCCTCGGGTGTACGAGCAGTACTTC. It specifies CASSPSDGPRVYEQYF.